This is a list of T cell receptor beta chains from one sample in a study of blood T cells in healthy people across ages. TCRdb called the 5' RACE reads again in MiXCR, with one record for every CDR3 protein. In the table there are over a million distinct CDR3 sequences, roughly two fifths of which are singletons. Sequenced: blood. The receptor set was obtained from a woman aged 18-29 years in good health. Both conserved end residues are part of each CDR3. D genes are given only for firm matches. Not all rows give a size; the values are once, few, many and, for expanded clones, a class.

NA,TRBV4-1,TRBJ2-1,NA,TGCGCCAGCAGCCAAGAACTCCCATTTTCAGGGGACACCTACACTGAGCAGTTCTTC,CASSQELPFSGDTYTEQFF
NA,TRBV6-1,TRBJ1-1,NA,TGTGCCAGCAGTGAATGGGGCAGGGGAGTTGGGAACACTGAAGCTTTCTTT,CASSEWGRGVGNTEAFF
NA,TRBV20-1,TRBJ1-4,few,TGCAGTGCTAGAGGGGGGAGAGGGGCTAATGAAAAACTGTTTTTT,CSARGGRGANEKLFF
NA,TRBV7-9,TRBJ2-3,once,TGTGCCAGCGGCCCTCCGGAGCGGTATCCAGATACGCAGTATTTT,CASGPPERYPDTQYF
NA,TRBV6-5,TRBJ1-1,NA,TGTGCCAGCAGTAAGGGACGGAGAATGAACACTGAAGCTTTCTTT,CASSKGRRMNTEAFF
NA,TRBV12-3/TRBV12-4,TRBJ1-6,NA,TGTGCCAGCAGCGTATCCGGAGCCCTCCTCCACTTT,CASSVSGALLHF
NA,TRBV28,TRBJ2-3,NA,TGTGCCAGCAGCCCCCAGCGGATTGTCACAGATACGCAGTATTTT,CASSPQRIVTDTQYF
NA,TRBV7-2,TRBJ2-7,few,TGTGCCAGCAGCATCGACCCACCCCAGGAGCAGTACTTC,CASSIDPPQEQYF
NA,TRBV28,TRBJ1-2,NA,TGTGCCAGCAGCGGGGACCGAGGCTACACCTTC,CASSGDRGYTF
TRBD1,TRBV13,TRBJ1-4,few,TGTGCCAGCAGCTTACGGGACAGGGGGCCTGAAAAACTGTTTTTT,CASSLRDRGPEKLFF
TRBD1,TRBV4-1,TRBJ1-2,many,TGCGCCAGCAGCCTGGACAGGGGGGATGGCTACACCTTC,CASSLDRGDGYTF
TRBD1,TRBV20-1,TRBJ2-1,NA,TGCAGTGCTGAGAACAGGCAGGGGGCAAGAGTTGAGCAGTTCTTC,CSAENRQGARVEQFF
NA,TRBV20-1,TRBJ2-5,NA,TGCAGTGCTGAGGGAGGGGGGTTGGGAGAGACCCAGTACTTC,CSAEGGGLGETQYF
NA,TRBV20-1,TRBJ2-2,few,TGCAGTGCTAGCCCAGTCCCCACCGGGGAGCTGTTTTTT,CSASPVPTGELFF
NA,TRBV20-1,TRBJ1-5,NA,TGCAGTGCTAGACGCAGAAATCAGCCCCAGCATTTT,CSARRRNQPQHF
NA,TRBV27,TRBJ2-7,few,TGTGCCAGCAGTTTATCGACATTGGCAAACTACGAGCAGTACTTC,CASSLSTLANYEQYF
NA,TRBV20-1,TRBJ2-5,few,TGCAGTGCTAGGGTACCGGGACTTCCCTACAATGAGCAGTACTTC,CSARVPGLPYNEQYF